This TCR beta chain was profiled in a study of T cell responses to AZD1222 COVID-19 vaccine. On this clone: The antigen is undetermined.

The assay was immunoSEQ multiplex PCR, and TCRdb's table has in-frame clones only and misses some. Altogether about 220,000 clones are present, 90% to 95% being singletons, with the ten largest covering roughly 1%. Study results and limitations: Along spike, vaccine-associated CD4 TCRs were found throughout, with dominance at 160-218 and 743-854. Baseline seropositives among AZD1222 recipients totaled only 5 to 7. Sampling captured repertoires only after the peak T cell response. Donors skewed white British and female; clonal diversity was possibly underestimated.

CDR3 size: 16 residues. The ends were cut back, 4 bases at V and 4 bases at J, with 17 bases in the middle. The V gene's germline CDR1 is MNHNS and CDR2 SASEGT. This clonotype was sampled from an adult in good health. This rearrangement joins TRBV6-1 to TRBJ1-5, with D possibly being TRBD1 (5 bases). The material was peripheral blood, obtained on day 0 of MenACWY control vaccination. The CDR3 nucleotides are TGTGCCAGCAGTGGAGCCGCGGGGGTAGGAAATCAGCCCCAGCATTTT. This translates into CASSGAAGVGNQPQHF.